This record looks at one TCR beta chain sequence and its context. Its specificity is unknown. Each patient's relapse followed autologous stem cell transplantation, and brentuximab vedotin exposure varied. The data were obtained in a study of PD-1 blockade in classical Hodgkin lymphoma. Study details: On a schedule of every 2 weeks, patients received nivolumab 3 mg/kg intravenously. General observations from the study: CD4+ TCR diversity, unlike CD8+, climbed significantly by C4D1. Reports indicated that newly diagnosed patients had lower baseline TCR diversity than healthy donors did.

Libraries were prepared by immunoSEQ multiplex PCR; TCRdb keeps only in-frame clonotypes and omits some of them. The sample includes tens of thousands of clones, about 73% of them seen just once. V was pared by 1 base and J by 3 bases, with 7 bases between. Germline CDR1 SGHAT, CDR2 FQNNGV. This CDR3 is built from 13 residues. The sample in question was peripheral blood mononuclear cells (PBMCs), obtained at baseline. This receptor was identified in a human donor with classical Hodgkin lymphoma. The J gene is TRBJ2-7, the V gene TRBV11-2; TRBD1 is a possible D gene (5 bases). The CDR3 DNA reads TGTGCCAGCAGCTTAGCAGGGATCTACGAGCAGTACTTC. Protein sequence: CASSLAGIYEQYF.